This T cell receptor (beta chain) derives from a study of shared clonotypes between healthy human individuals. Study-level background: Aged 18 to 49, the donors were a couple of women and a few men.

Only in-frame clones appear in the TCRdb table, and some are missing; sequencing was by immunoSEQ multiplex PCR. The data show about 2 million clones, approximately 94% seen once. Terminally differentiated effector memory CD45RA+ cells were excluded by CCR7 positive selection of CD45RO-negative cells. CDR3 length equals 18 residues. Germline CDR1 SGHTA, CDR2 FQGTGA. J gave up 13 bases and V 1 base, and 20 bases lay outside the gene matches. Sequencing was performed on naive CD8+ T cells sorted from blood. J is TRBJ2-1 and V is TRBV7-3, with 9 bases lining up with TRBD2. This sequence originates from a man aged 18 to 30 in good health. The CDR3 is CASSLKGSGGGLSSLQFF. In DNA form, the CDR3 reads TGTGCCAGCAGCTTAAAGGGTAGCGGGGGAGGTCTATCCAGTTTACAGTTCTTC.